The next 16 T cell receptor beta chains were all read from a single sample in a study of T cell changes during pregnancy in multiple sclerosis. Sequenced by immunoSEQ multiplex PCR; TCRdb stores in-frame clones only, minus some. Of about 84,000 clones listed, about 93% are singletons. Sequencing used peripheral blood, obtained in the second trimester of pregnancy. The receptors were gathered from a female donor in good health, enrolled as a control in a pregnancy study.

This sequence joins TRBV30 and TRBJ1-1, with a weak D call TRBD1 (6 bases). CDR3 length: 15 residues. CDR1 and CDR2 (germline): GTSNPN, SVGIG (reference sequence). V dropped 2 bases and J dropped 5 bases, with 18 bases sitting between them. CDR3 nucleotide sequence: TGTGCCTGGAGTCGAGGAACAGGGAATCGGACTGAAGCTTTCTTT. This codes for CAWSRGTGNRTEAFF.

This sequence joins TRBV27 and TRBJ2-7; 12 bases agree with TRBD2. CDR3 size: 16 residues. Trimming removed 1 base from V and 4 bases from J; junction bases left unmatched: 5. Looked up from germline, CDR1 is MNHEY and CDR2 is SMNVEV (reference sequence). The CDR3 bases are TGTGCCAGCAGTTTATACGCCGGGACTAGCGGGTACGAGCAGTACTTC. Translating gives CASSLYAGTSGYEQYF.

As for this clone: This specimen includes other DNA sequences encoding the same CDR3. The chain recombines TRBV28 with TRBJ1-1; TRBD1 is a possible D gene (5 bases). Deletions cut 3 bases from V and 1 base from J, with 6 bases between. The CDR3 has 13 residues. From germline, CDR1 is MDHEN and CDR2 SYDVKM. CDR3 DNA sequence: TGTGCCAGCAGTTTGGGGGGGAACACTGAAGCTTTCTTT. It specifies CASSLGGNTEAFF.

The V call is TRBV7-2, the J call TRBJ2-5, with 9 bases lining up with TRBD1. The ends lost 1 base at V and 4 bases at J; junction bases unmatched: 7. The germline V gene has CDR1 SGHTA and CDR2 FQGNSA. The CDR3 contains 16 residues. CDR3 residues: CASSLVGTGYGETQYF. CDR3 coding DNA: TGTGCCAGCAGCTTAGTTGGGACAGGGTATGGAGAGACCCAGTACTTC.

The V call is TRBV19, the J call TRBJ2-3; TRBD1 matches 8 bases. CDR3 length: 14 amino acids. J gave up 4 bases and V 7 bases, and 7 bases lay outside the gene matches. CDR1 LNHDA and CDR2 SQIVND come from the germline V gene (reference sequence). As DNA, the CDR3 is TGTGCCAGTATCGGACAGGGTGGCGCAGATACGCAGTATTTT. Residues: CASIGQGGADTQYF.

The chain uses TRBV28 and TRBJ2-5, with a possible D match to TRBD1 (5 bases). This CDR3 has 17 residues. Germline CDR1 MDHEN, CDR2 SYDVKM. V lost 3 bases and J lost 5, with 22 bases in between. The CDR3 loop reads CASSFPPDSFSPETQYF. The CDR3 nucleotides read TGTGCCAGCAGTTTTCCCCCCGACAGTTTTAGTCCGGAGACCCAGTACTTC.

J is TRBJ2-1 and V is TRBV5-1, with a possible D match to TRBD2 (5 bases). V was pared by 2 bases and J by 1 base, with 13 bases between. This CDR3 has 16 residues. CDR1 and CDR2 (germline): SGHRS, YFSETQ. Here the CDR3 reads CASSFLEGASYNEQFF. CDR3 nucleotide sequence: TGCGCCAGCAGCTTCCTCGAGGGAGCATCCTACAATGAGCAGTTCTTC.

This chain links TRBV6-4 with TRBJ1-1, with D uncertain. The CDR3 extends over 14 amino acids. Trimming took off 2 bases at V and 7 bases at J, with 14 bases between the two ends. CDR1 MRHNA and CDR2 SNTAGT come from the germline V gene. DNA of the CDR3: TGTGCCAGCAGTGACACCGGGTCTCGTAGTGAAGCTTTCTTT. This codes for CASSDTGSRSEAFF.

V and J are TRBV5-4 and TRBJ2-5; 8 bases agree with TRBD1. The end of the DNA aligns better with TRBJ2-7, so the J call may be wrong. This CDR3 has 14 residues. Germline CDR1 reads SGHNT; CDR2 reads YYREEE (reference sequence). CDR3 region: CASSQGADSYEQYF. In nucleotides, the CDR3 is TGTGCCAGCAGCCAGGGGGCAGACTCCTACGAGCAGTACTTC.

This chain connects TRBV6-5 to TRBJ2-7, with D maybe TRBD2 (5 bases). CDR3 length: 13 amino acids. The V and J ends lost 2 bases and 6 bases respectively, with 11 bases between them. Germline CDR1 and CDR2: MNHEY and SVGAGI. CDR3 DNA sequence: TGTGCCAGCAGTTACCTCGAGGGTGGCGAGCAGTACTTC. Translating gives CASSYLEGGEQYF.

V usage is TRBV28 and J usage is TRBJ1-6; D perhaps matches TRBD1 (5 bases). Trimming shortened V by 3 bases and J by 4 bases, and 7 bases separated the two germline ends. This CDR3 spans 14 amino acids. The germline gives CDR1 MDHEN, CDR2 SYDVKM. The CDR3 here is CASSLGPYNSPLHF. CDR3 nucleotide sequence: TGTGCCAGCAGTTTGGGGCCGTATAATTCACCCCTCCACTTT.

The chain has TRBV5-4 and TRBJ1-2; TRBD1 is a possible D gene (5 bases). Germline CDR1 is SGHNT and CDR2 is YYREEE (reference sequence). Between the trimmed V and J ends, which lost 4 bases and 4 bases, there was a span of 20 bases. This CDR3 contains 16 residues. This chain's CDR3 is CASSQARPGFGYGYTF. CDR3 nucleotides: TGTGCCAGCAGCCAAGCGAGGCCAGGGTTTGGCTATGGCTACACCTTC.

The chain uses TRBV10-2 and TRBJ2-1; TRBD2 aligns across 7 bases. The CDR3 sequence is 14 residues long. In germline, CDR1 is WSHSY, CDR2 SAAADI. The V and J ends lost 2 bases and 5 bases, in that order; junction bases with no gene match: 3. Here the CDR3 DNA reads TGCGCCAGCAGTGAGCTGCGGGAGAACAATGAGCAGTTCTTC. Translated, it gives CASSELRENNEQFF.

The V gene is TRBV28, the J gene TRBJ2-7, with D uncertain. The V end lost 3 bases, the J end lost 2 bases, and 11 bases lay between the germline ends. CDR3 length: 14 residues. Germline CDR1 MDHEN, CDR2 SYDVKM. This chain's CDR3 is CASSFSTVTYEQYF. CDR3 sequence (DNA): TGTGCCAGCAGTTTTTCTACAGTTACCTACGAGCAGTACTTC.

This chain connects TRBV7-9 to TRBJ2-5; TRBD1 aligns across 8 bases. Germline V gene lookup returns CDR1 SEHNR and CDR2 FQNEAQ (reference sequence). The CDR3 is made up of 14 amino acids. The ends lost 3 bases at V and 9 bases at J; junction bases unmatched: 9. The CDR3: CASSFPTGAVAQYF. CDR3 nucleotides: TGTGCCAGCAGCTTCCCGACAGGGGCAGTGGCCCAGTACTTC. The complete variable domain, with remaining parts taken from reference TRBV7-9 and TRBJ2-5, reads DTGVSQNPRHKITKRGQNVTFRCDPISEHNRLYWYRQTLGQGPEFLTYFQNEAQLEKSRLLSDRFSAERPKGSFSTLEIQRTEQGDSAMYLCASSFPTGAVAQYFGPGTRLLVL.

This chain links TRBV5-1 with TRBJ2-2, with 9 bases fitting TRBD1. The J segment lost 0 bases and the V segment lost 5 bases, leaving 11 bases of the junction unmatched. The CDR3 runs to 18 residues. Germline loops: CDR1 SGHRS, CDR2 YFSETQ. The CDR3 DNA reads as TGCGCCAGCAGTCGACGGACAGGGGAAGGGACGAACACCGGGGAGCTGTTTTTT. Its translation is CASSRRTGEGTNTGELFF.